This T cell receptor (beta chain) appears in the sequencing data of a study of blood T cells in healthy people across ages. CDR3 length: 13 amino acids. V was shortened by 5 bases and J by 5 bases, with 13 bases between the two germline ends. CDR1 is SSHAT and CDR2 is FNYEAQ in the germline V gene (reference sequence). The second PCR ran roughly 6 to 12 cycles with a sample-barcoded 5' primer and J-beta primers. TCRdb recomputed calls from the 5' RACE reads with MiXCR, one row per CDR3 protein. The table includes under 2 million distinct CDR3 sequences, about 31% detected once. Study-wide results and limits: PBMCs were not sorted, which prevented a conclusive comparison of naive versus antigen-experienced cells.

On this clonotype itself: Antigen: not known.

Sequenced input: blood. The receptor's source is a woman in her thirties in good health. The V and J genes are TRBV7-7 and TRBJ2-7, with D uncertain. The CDR3 sequence: CASSLRQSHEQYF. For the CDR3, the DNA is TGTGCCAGCAGCCTTCGACAATCACACGAGCAGTACTTC.